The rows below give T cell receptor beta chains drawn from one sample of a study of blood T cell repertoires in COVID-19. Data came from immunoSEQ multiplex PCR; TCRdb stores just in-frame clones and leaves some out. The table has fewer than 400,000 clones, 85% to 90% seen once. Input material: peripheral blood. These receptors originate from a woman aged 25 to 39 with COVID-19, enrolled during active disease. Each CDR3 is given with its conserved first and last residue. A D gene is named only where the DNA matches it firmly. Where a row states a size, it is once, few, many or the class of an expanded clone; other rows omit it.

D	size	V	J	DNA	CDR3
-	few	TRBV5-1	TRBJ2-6	TGCGCCAGCAGCTTGGAAGCCGGGGCCAACGTCCTGACTTTC	CASSLEAGANVLTF
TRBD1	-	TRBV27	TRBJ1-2	TGTGCCAGCAGCGCTACAGGGGAGAACCTCTATGGCTACACCTTC	CASSATGENLYGYTF
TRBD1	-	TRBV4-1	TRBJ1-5	TGCGCCAGCAGCCAATTTGTAGCAGGGGGAGATCAGCCCCAGCATTTT	CASSQFVAGGDQPQHF
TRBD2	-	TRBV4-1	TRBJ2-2	TGCGCCAGCAGCCAGGTGGCTAGCGGGAGTCACACCGGGGAGCTGTTTTTT	CASSQVASGSHTGELFF
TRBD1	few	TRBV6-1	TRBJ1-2	TGTGCCAGCAGTGAAGAAACAGGGGGCTCACCCTGGGGGGGCTACACCTTC	CASSEETGGSPWGGYTF
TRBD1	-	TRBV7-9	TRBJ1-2	TGTGCCAGCAGCGCTCCGGGACAGGGGGCCGTGAGAGGTGACTATGGCTACACCTTC	CASSAPGQGAVRGDYGYTF
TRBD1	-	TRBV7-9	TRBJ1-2	TGTGCCAGCAGCTCTAACTCCGGGACAGGCTATGGCTACACCTTC	CASSSNSGTGYGYTF
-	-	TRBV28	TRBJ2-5	TGTGCCAGCAGTCCACGTCCGACGGGGTTGAAGACCCAGTACTTC	CASSPRPTGLKTQYF
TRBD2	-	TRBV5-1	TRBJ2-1	TGCGCCAGCAGCCTAGTTATTAGCGGGACTAGCTCCTACAATGAGCAGTTCTTC	CASSLVISGTSSYNEQFF
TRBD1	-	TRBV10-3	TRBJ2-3	TGTGCCATCAGTGAGTCGCTAGGGGGCGCAGATACGCAGTATTTT	CAISESLGGADTQYF
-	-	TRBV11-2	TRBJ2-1	TGTGCCAGCAGCTCCCAGTACAATGAGCAGTTCTTC	CASSSQYNEQFF
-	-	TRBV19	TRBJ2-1	TGTGCCAGTAGTATTGGCAGCTCCTACAATGAGCAGTTCTTC	CASSIGSSYNEQFF
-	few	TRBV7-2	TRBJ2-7	TGTGCCAGCAGCTTAGATGCTAGCGCGGACTACGAGCAGTACTTC	CASSLDASADYEQYF
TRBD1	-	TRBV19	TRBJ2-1	TGTGCCAGTATGCGCGGGACGGGACAGGGGACCTACAATGAGCAGTTCTTC	CASMRGTGQGTYNEQFF
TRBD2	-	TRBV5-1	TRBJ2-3	TGCGCCAGCAGCCCGGGACTAGCGGTAGATACGCAGTATTTT	CASSPGLAVDTQYF
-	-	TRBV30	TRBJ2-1	TGTGCCTGGAGTGTAGGGGCCTACAATGAGCAGTTCTTC	CAWSVGAYNEQFF
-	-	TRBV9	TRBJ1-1	TGTGCCAGCAGCGTATTGTCGGGGTCCACTGAAGCTTTCTTT	CASSVLSGSTEAFF
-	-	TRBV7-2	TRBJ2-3	TGTGCCAGCAGCTTAGTAGGGTCAGGGTGGTTGGGGACAGATACGCAGTATTTT	CASSLVGSGWLGTDTQYF
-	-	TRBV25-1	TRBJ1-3	TGTGCCAGCAGTGTTGGAGGGGTCGGAAACACCATATATTTT	CASSVGGVGNTIYF
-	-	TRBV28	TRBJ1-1	TGTGCCAGCTCGTTGAGTGCAGGGCGAACTGAAGCTTTCTTT	CASSLSAGRTEAFF
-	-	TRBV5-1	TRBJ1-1	TGCGCCAGCCGACAGGAGATGAACACTGAAGCTTTCTTT	CASRQEMNTEAFF
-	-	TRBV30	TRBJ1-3	TGTGGGGCACTCTACTCTGGAAACACCATATATTTT	CGALYSGNTIYF
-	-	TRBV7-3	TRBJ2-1	TGTGCCAGCAGCCTTTTTACCGGCTCCTACAATGAGCAGTTCTTC	CASSLFTGSYNEQFF
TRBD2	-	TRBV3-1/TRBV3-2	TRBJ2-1	TGTGCCAGCAGCCTAGGGTTAGCGGGAGCTGAGCAGTTCTTC	CASSLGLAGAEQFF
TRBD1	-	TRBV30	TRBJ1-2	TGTGCCTGGAACACCGGGACAGGGGGCTATGGCTACACCTTC	CAWNTGTGGYGYTF
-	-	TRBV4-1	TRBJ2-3	TGCGCCAGCAGCCAAGCACTCCTAGATACGCAGTATTTT	CASSQALLDTQYF
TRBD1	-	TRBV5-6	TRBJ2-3	TGTGCCAGCAGCCGAAACGGACAGGGTGGAGTATCAGATACGCAGTATTTT	CASSRNGQGGVSDTQYF
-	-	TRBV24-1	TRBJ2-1	TGTGCCACCAGTGACGAGCGGAGATCCTACAATGAGCAGTTCTTC	CATSDERRSYNEQFF
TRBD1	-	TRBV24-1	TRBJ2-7	TGTGCCACCAGTGATTCCACGACAGGGGGCTTCGGGCAGTACTTC	CATSDSTTGGFGQYF
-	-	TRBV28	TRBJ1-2	TGTGCCAGCAGTTTGGGGGACTCCCCGCTTTATGGCTACACCTTC	CASSLGDSPLYGYTF
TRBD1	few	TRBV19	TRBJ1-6	TGTGCCAGTAGCTCGGACAGGGCGGGGTCACCCCTCCACTTT	CASSSDRAGSPLHF
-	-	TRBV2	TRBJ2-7	TGTGCCAGCAGGGGGAGGGGACACTCCTACGAGCAGTACTTC	CASRGRGHSYEQYF
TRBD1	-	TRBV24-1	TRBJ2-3	TGTGCCACCAGTGATTTGGGGACAGGGGGTACAGATACGCAGTATTTT	CATSDLGTGGTDTQYF
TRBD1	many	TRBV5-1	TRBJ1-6	TGCGCCAGCAGCTTGGCCGGGGACAGGGAAGGATCACCCCTCCACTTT	CASSLAGDREGSPLHF
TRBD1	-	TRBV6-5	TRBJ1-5	TGTGCCAGCAGGGCGGGACAGGGATGGAATCAGCCCCAGCATTTT	CASRAGQGWNQPQHF
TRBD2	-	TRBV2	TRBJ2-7	TGTGCCAGCAGTGATAGCGGGAGGACCTACGAGCAGTACTTC	CASSDSGRTYEQYF
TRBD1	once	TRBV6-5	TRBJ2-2	TGTGCCAGCATCGGACAGGGAGGAGCCGGGGAGCTGTTTTTT	CASIGQGGAGELFF
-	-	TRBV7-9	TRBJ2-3	TGTGCCAGCAGCACCCGGGACTCCTTTTCAGTCCGCCCGGATACGCAGTATTTT	CASSTRDSFSVRPDTQYF
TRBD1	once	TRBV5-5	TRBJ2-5	TGTGCCAGCAGCCCCGGGACAGGGGGGGAGACCCAGTACTTC	CASSPGTGGETQYF
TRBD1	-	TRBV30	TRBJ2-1	TGTGCCTGGAGTGGGGACAGGGTTAATGAGCAGTTCTTC	CAWSGDRVNEQFF
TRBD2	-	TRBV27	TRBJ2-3	TGTGCCAGCAGTTTATATACTAGCGGGGGCACAGATACGCAGTATTTT	CASSLYTSGGTDTQYF
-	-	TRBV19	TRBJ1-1	TGTGCCAGTAGTATGTGGGGCATGAACACTGAAGCTTTCTTT	CASSMWGMNTEAFF